A selection of T cell receptor beta chains follows, all from one sample in a study of T cell repertoires in cytomegalovirus infection. Each CDR3 protein gets one entry after TCRdb re-called the reads with MiXCR. Found here are around 740,000 distinct CDR3 sequences, 35% to 45% of them singletons; the top ten hold about 2.8%. Sequenced input: PBMCs. The origin of the receptors is a human donor in good health (CMV status not recorded). Some clones in this sample may be carry-over from other donors' samples. Each CDR3 is given without its conserved first and last residue.

>TRBV6-5
ASSYGSSGGQETQY
>TRBV10-3
AISESKTTDTQY
>TRBV12-3/TRBV12-4
ASSRTSGSTDTQY
>TRBV7-9
ASSLPGGVETQY
>TRBV4-2
ASSTTPSPEQY
>TRBV20-1
SAPDGTDAYNEQF
>TRBV7-2
ASSLRSGGTSYEQY
>TRBV28
ASSSQGRGTANEKLF
>TRBV28
ASSSPDRGSGELF
>TRBV7-2
AISSTDRGGKLF
>TRBV6-6
ASSYPNTGELF
>TRBV7-6
ASSPTPGWPQH
>TRBV24-1
ATSDSDQETQY
>TRBV12-3/TRBV12-4
ASSFPPTNTEAF
>TRBV7-2
ASSLSGGRGYSYNSPLH
>TRBV11-1
ASEGVTEAF
>TRBV28
ASSFFYRGKNQPQH
>TRBV29-1
SVIISGNTIY
>TRBV10-3
SISESQGTSPLN
>TRBV29-1
SVTSWEGGNEQF
>TRBV12-3/TRBV12-4
ASKGQGAREQY
>TRBV7-9
ASSYSGTGGAGIYGYT
>TRBV7-2
ASSLRTGGAGGYT
>TRBV15
ATSSLGRRNTGELF
>TRBV28
ASSRSGTSVSEQY
>TRBV7-6
ASSFGGSRADTQY
>TRBV28
ASSPAGRNYGYT
>TRBV27
ASSWGRGNEQF
>TRBV10-3
AISGQRNTGELF
>TRBV2
ASKGVTEAF
>TRBV7-8
ASSLRYPGQGTYEQY
>TRBV4-1
ASSQGPAGVTDTQY
>TRBV28
ASSLPGTGANTQY
>TRBV13
ASSLVAESDYGYT
>TRBV7-2
ASSLRTPGQANTGELF
>TRBV6-5
ASRQAEGPAKNIQY
>TRBV20-1
SARQGALAF
>TRBV20-1
SASLAGAVYNEQF
>TRBV18
ASSGGPLAYEQY
>TRBV12-3/TRBV12-4
ASSVDQGDEKLF
>TRBV7-9
ASSSPQSGGRTDTQY
>TRBV7-6
ASSLGPDRERGNQPQH
>TRBV3-1
ASSPLGGLVRVGYGYT